The sequence of this T cell receptor beta chain was determined in a study of T cell responses to AZD1222 COVID-19 vaccine. Data came from immunoSEQ multiplex PCR; TCRdb stores just in-frame clones and leaves some out. The table shows roughly 100,000 clones, with around 83% occurring only once. This CDR3 is built from 13 residues. V was trimmed by 7 bases and J by 0 bases, leaving 9 bases between them. Germline V gene sequence: CDR1 SGHDN, CDR2 FVKESK. This clone was counted a single time. This receptor was identified in an adult in good health. This chain uses TRBV14 with TRBJ1-1; TRBD1 might be the D (6 bases). The sample consisted of peripheral blood, taken on day 0 of AZD1222 vaccination. The CDR3 sequence: CASTGQLNTEAFF. In DNA, the CDR3 is TGTGCCAGCACTGGACAGTTGAACACTGAAGCTTTCTTT.